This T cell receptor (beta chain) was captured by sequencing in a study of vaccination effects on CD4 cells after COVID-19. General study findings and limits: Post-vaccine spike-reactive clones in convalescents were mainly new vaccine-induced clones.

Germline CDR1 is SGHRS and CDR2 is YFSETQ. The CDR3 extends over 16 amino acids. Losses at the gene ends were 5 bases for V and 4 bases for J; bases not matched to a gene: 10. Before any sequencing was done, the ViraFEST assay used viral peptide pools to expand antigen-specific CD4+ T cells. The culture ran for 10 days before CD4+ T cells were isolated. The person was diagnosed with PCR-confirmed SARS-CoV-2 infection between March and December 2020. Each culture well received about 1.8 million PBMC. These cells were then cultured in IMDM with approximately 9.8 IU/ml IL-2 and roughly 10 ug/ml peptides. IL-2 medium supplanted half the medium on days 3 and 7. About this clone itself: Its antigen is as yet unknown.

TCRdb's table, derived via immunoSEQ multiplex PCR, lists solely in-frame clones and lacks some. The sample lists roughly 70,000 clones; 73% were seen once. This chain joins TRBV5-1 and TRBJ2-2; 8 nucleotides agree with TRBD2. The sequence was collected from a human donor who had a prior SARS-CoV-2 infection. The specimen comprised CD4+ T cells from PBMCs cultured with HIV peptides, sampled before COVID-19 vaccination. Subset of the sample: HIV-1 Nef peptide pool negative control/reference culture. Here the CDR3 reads CASSEGLADFTGELFF. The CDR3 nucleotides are TGCGCCAGCAGTGAAGGACTAGCAGACTTCACCGGGGAGCTGTTTTTT. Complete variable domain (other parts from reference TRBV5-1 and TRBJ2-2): KAGVTQTPRYLIKTRGQQVTLSCSPISGHRSVSWYQQTPGQGLQFLFEYFSETQRNKGNFPGRFSGRQFSNSRSEMNVSTLELGDSALYLCASSEGLADFTGELFFGEGSRLTVL.